This TCR beta chain was captured in a study of monozygotic twins with inflammatory bowel disease. Study-wide findings and caveats: Evidence failed to back one strong IBD-linked signal or clonotype. Twins classed as concordant or discordant showed no difference in repertoire similarity, possibly from limited power.

Points on this clonotype: The antigen remains undetermined.

TCRdb re-called the 5' RACE reads and catalogs CDR3 proteins one per entry, DNA excluded. There are about 160,000 distinct CDR3 sequences in the sample, with approximately 3% held by the top ten. In germline, CDR1 is SGHDT, CDR2 YYEEEE. This CDR3 comprises 13 residues. The clonotype was recovered from a human donor with ulcerative colitis or Crohn's disease, or a healthy co-twin of an affected twin (not recorded which). Sequencing used blood. The chain employs TRBV5-6 and TRBJ1-2. The CDR3 sequence: CASSQYGAHGYTF.